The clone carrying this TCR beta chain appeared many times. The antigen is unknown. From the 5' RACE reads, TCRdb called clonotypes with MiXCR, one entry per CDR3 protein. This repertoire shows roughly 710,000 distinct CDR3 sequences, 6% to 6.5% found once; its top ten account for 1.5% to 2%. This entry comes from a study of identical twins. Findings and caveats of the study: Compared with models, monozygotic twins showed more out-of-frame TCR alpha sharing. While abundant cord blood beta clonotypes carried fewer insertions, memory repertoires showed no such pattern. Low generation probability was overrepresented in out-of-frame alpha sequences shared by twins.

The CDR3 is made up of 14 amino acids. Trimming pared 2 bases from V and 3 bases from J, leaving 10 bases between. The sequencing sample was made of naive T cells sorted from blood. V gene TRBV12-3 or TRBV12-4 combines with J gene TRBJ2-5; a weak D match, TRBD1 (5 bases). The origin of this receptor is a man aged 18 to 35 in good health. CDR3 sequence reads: CASSLFGAEETQYF. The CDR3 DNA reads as TGTGCCAGCAGTTTATTTGGGGCTGAAGAGACCCAGTACTTC.